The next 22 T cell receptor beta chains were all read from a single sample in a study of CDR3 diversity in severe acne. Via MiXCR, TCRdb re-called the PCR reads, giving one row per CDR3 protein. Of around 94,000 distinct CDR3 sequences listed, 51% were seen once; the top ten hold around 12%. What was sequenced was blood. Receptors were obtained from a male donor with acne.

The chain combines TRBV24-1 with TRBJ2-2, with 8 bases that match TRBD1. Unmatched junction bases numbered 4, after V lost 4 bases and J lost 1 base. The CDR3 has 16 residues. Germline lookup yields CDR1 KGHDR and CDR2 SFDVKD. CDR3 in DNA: TGTGCCACCAGTGACCGAACAGGGGGGAACACCGGGGAGCTGTTTTTT. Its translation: CATSDRTGGNTGELFF.

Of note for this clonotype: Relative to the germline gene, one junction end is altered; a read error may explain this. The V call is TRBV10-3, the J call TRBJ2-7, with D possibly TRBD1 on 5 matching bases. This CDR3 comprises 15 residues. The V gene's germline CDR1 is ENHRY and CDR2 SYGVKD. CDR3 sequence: CASSYSRQSASEQYF. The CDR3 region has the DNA TGTGCCAGCAGTTACTCTAGACAGAGCGCCTCCGAGCAGTACTTC.

The CDR3 is CASRSYEQYF. CDR3 nucleotide sequence: TGTGCCAGCCGTTCTTACGAGCAGTACTTC. V is TRBV2 and J is TRBJ2-7; D is uncertain. Trimming took 8 bases from V and 4 from J, leaving 6 bases between them. The germline gives CDR1 SNHLY, CDR2 FYNNEI. The CDR3 runs to 10 residues.

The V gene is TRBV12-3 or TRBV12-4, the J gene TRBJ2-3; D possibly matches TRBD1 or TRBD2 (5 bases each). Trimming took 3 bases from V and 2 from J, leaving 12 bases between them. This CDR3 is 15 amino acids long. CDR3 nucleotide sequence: TGTGCCAGCAGTTTTTGGGACGGATACACAGATACGCAGTATTTT. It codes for CASSFWDGYTDTQYF.

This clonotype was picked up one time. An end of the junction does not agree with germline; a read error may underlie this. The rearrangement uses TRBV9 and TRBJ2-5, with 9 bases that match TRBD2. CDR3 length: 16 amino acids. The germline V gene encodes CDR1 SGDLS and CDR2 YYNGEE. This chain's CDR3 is CASSVVGSGSAETQYF. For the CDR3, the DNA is TGTGCCAGCAGTGTAGTGGGTAGCGGGAGTGCAGAGACCCAGTACTTC.

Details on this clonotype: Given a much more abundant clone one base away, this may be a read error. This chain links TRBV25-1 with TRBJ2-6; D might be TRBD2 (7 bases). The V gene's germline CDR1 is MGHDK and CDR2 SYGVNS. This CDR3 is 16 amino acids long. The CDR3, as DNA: TGTGCCTCAACCCCCTCGGGGGGCTCTGGGGCCGACGTCCTGACTTTC. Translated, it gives CASTPSGGSGADVLTF.

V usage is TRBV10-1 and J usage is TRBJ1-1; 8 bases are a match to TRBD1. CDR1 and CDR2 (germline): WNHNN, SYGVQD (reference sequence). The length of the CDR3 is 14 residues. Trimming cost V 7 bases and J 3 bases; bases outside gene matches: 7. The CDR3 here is CASKVDRADTEAFF. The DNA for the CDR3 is TGCGCCAGCAAGGTGGACAGGGCGGACACTGAAGCTTTCTTT.

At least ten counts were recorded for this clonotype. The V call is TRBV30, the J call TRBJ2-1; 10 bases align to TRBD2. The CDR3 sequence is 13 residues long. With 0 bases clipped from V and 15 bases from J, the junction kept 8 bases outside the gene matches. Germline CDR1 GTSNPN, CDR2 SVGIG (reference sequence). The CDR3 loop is CAWSVESGRAPFF. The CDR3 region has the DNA TGTGCCTGGAGTGTCGAGAGCGGGAGGGCCCCGTTCTTC. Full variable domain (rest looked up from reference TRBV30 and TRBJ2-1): SQTIHQWPATLVQPVGSPLSLECTVEGTSNPNLYWYRQAAGRGLQLLFYSVGIGQISSEVPQNLSASRPQDRQFILSSKKLLLSDSGFYLCAWSVESGRAPFFGPGTRLTVL.

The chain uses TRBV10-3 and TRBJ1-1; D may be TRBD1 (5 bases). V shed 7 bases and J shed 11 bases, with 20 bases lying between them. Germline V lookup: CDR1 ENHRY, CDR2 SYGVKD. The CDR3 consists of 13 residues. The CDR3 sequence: CAITPEGNPAAFF. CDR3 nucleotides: TGTGCCATCACCCCAGAGGGGAACCCCGCCGCTTTCTTT.

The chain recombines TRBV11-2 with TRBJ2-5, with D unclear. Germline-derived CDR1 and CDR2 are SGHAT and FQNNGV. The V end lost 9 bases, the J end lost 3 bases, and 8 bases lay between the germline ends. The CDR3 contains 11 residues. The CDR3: CASRAEETQYF. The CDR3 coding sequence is TGTGCCAGTAGGGCTGAAGAGACCCAGTACTTC. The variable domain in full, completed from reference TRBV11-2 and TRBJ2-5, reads EAGVAQSPRYKIIEKRQSVAFWCNPISGHATLYWYQQILGQGPKLLIQFQNNGVVDDSQLPKDRFSAERLKGVDSTLKIQPAKLEDSAVYLCASRAEETQYFGPGTRLLVL.

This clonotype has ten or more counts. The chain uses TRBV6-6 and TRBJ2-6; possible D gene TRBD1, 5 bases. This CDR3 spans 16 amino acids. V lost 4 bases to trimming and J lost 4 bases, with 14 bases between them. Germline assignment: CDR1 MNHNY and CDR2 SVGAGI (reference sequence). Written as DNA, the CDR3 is TGTGCCAGCAGTTTAATTGGGGCGACAGGGGCCAACGTCCTGACTTTC. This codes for CASSLIGATGANVLTF.

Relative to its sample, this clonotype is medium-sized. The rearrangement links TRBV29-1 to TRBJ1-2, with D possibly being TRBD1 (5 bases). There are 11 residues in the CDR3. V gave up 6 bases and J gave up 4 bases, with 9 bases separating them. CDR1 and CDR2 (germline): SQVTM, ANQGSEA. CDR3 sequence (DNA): TGCAGCGTCGGTGGGACCTATGGCTACACCTTC. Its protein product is CSVGGTYGYTF.

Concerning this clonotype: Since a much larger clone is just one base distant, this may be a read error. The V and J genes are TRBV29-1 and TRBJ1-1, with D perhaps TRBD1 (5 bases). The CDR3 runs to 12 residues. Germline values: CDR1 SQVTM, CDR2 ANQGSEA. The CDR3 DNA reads TGCAGCGTTACGACAGACGCTCCTGAAACTTTCTTT. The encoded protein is CSVTTDAPETFF.

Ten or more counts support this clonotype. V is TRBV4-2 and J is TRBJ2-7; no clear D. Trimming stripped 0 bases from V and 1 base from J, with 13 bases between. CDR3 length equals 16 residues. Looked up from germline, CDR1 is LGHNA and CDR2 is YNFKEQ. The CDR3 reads CASSQDAAKPSYEQYF. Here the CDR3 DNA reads TGTGCCAGCAGCCAAGATGCCGCTAAACCTTCCTACGAGCAGTACTTC.

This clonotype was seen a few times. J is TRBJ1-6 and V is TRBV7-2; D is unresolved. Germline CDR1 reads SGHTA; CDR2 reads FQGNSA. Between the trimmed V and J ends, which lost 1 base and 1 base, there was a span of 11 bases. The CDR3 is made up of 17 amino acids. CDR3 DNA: TGTGCCAGCAGCTTAGGAAAGGGAGGGTCCTATAATTCACCCCTCCACTTT. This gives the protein CASSLGKGGSYNSPLHF.

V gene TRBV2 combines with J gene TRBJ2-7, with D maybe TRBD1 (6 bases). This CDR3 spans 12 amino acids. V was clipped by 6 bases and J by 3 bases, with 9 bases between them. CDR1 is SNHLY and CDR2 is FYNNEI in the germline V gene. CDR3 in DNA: TGTGCCAGCAGCCGGACAGACTACGAGCAGTACTTC. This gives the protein CASSRTDYEQYF.

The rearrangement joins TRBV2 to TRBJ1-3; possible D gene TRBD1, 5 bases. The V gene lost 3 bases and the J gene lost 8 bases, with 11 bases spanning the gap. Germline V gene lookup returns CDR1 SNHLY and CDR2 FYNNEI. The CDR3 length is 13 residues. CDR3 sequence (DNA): TGTGCCAGCAGTGACTCGGGGGAGCACACCATATATTTT. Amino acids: CASSDSGEHTIYF.

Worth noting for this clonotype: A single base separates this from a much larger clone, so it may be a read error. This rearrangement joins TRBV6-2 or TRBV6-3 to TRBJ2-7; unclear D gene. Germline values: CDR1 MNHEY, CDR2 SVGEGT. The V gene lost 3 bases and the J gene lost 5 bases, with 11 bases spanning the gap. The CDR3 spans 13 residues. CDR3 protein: CASSYGERNEQYF. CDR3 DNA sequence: TGTGCCAGCAGTTATGGGGAAAGGAACGAGCAGTACTTC.

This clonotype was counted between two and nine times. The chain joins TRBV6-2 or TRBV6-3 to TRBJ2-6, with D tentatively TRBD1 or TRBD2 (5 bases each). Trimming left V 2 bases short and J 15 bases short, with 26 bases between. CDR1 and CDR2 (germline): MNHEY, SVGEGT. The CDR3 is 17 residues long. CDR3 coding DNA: TGTGCCAGCAGTTACGACGGGACCCTCCCTGGGGCCAATGCCCTGACTTTC. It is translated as CASSYDGTLPGANALTF.

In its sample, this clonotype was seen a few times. The CDR3 DNA reads TGTGCCAGTACCGGGACTAGCGGACGAACCGGGGAGCTGTTTTTT. It encodes CASTGTSGRTGELFF. V is TRBV19 and J is TRBJ2-2, with 11 bases identical to TRBD2. Unmatched junction bases numbered 6, after V lost 7 bases and J lost 5 bases. Germline V gene lookup returns CDR1 LNHDA and CDR2 SQIVND (reference sequence). The CDR3 length is 15 residues.

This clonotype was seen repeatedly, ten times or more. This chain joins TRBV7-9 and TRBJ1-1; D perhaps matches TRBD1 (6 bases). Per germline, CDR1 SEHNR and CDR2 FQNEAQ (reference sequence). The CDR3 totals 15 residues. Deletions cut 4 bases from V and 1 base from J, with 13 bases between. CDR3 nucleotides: TGTGCCAGCAGCTCTTCGGGACACCAGAACACTGAAGCTTTCTTT. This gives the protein CASSSSGHQNTEAFF.

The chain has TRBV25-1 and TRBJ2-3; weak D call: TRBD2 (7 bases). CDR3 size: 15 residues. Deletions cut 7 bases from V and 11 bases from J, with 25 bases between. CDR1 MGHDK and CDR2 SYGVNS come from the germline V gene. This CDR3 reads CASTPGGRRDNEQYF. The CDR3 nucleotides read TGTGCCAGCACTCCTGGCGGGAGAAGGGACAATGAGCAGTATTTT.